This T cell receptor (beta chain) was recovered during a study of blood T cell repertoires in COVID-19. Original processing notes: Nucleated cell number was recorded as an estimate derived from reference gene primer amplification. TCRdb's copy holds only in-frame clones and misses some; the assay was immunoSEQ multiplex PCR. For V, J and clone size, that table is used; D and trimming come from the DNA. Here the sample spans approximately 100,000 clones, about 89% being singletons. Trimming stripped 4 bases from V and 5 bases from J, with 11 bases between. Germline V gene sequence: CDR1 SEHNR, CDR2 FQNEAQ (reference sequence). The CDR3 loop spans 13 amino acids.

The chain employs TRBV7-9 and TRBJ1-1, with D uncertain. Sequencing was carried out using peripheral blood. The source is a woman in her 30s with acute or convalescent COVID-19. CDR3 protein: CASSSQERTEAFF. The CDR3 bases are TGTGCCAGCAGCTCTCAAGAACGGACTGAAGCTTTCTTT.